Following are 8 T cell receptor beta chains from one sample sequenced in a study of cytomegalovirus exposure and HLA in healthy donors. 13 Jbeta primers and 60 Vbeta primers were used for the PCR. The data were produced by immunoSEQ multiplex PCR, yet TCRdb's version contains in-frame clones alone and is incomplete. This table has roughly 150,000 clones, 82% appearing once. Input material: PBMCs. The source is a girl aged 2 to 10 in good health and CMV-seropositive.

A few counts support this clone. The chain couples TRBV6-5 to TRBJ2-2; 13 nucleotides match TRBD2. Germline CDR1 reads MNHEY; CDR2 reads SVGAGI. The V and J ends lost 6 bases and 4 bases, in that order; junction bases with no gene match: 2. The CDR3 consists of 15 residues. This chain's CDR3 is CASSWTSGSTGELFF. The CDR3 bases are TGTGCCAGCAGCTGGACTAGCGGGAGCACCGGGGAGCTGTTTTTT.

In its sample, this clone was seen a few times. J is TRBJ2-4 and V is TRBV4-2, with 10 nucleotides matching TRBD2. The CDR3 is made up of 16 amino acids. Per the germline V gene, CDR1 is LGHNA and CDR2 is YNFKEQ. V trimming: 4 bases; J trimming: 6 bases; junction bases outside the gene matches: 9. Here the CDR3 DNA reads TGTGCCAGCAGCCCGAAAACTAGCGGGGCCGCAAACATTCAGTACTTC. This translates into CASSPKTSGAANIQYF.

The rearrangement uses TRBV28 and TRBJ2-7; perhaps TRBD1 as D (6 bases). The CDR3 runs to 16 residues. V lost 3 bases and J lost 3, with 18 bases in between. CDR1 and CDR2 (germline): MDHEN, SYDVKM. The CDR3: CASSFLWRQAHYEQYF. The CDR3 nucleotides read TGTGCCAGCAGTTTTTTGTGGCGACAGGCTCACTACGAGCAGTACTTC.

The chain combines TRBV6-5 with TRBJ2-7; weak D call: TRBD2 (5 bases). Trimming cost V 2 bases and J 0 bases, with 11 bases left between them. Germline values: CDR1 MNHEY, CDR2 SVGAGI. This CDR3 is 15 amino acids long. The CDR3 region is CASSYGLGDSYEQYF. CDR3 coding DNA: TGTGCCAGCAGTTACGGGCTCGGGGACTCCTACGAGCAGTACTTC.

This clone was seen only a few times. V usage is TRBV5-1 and J usage is TRBJ2-7, with 8 bases fitting TRBD2. This CDR3 has 15 amino acids. The trim removed 2 bases at V and 0 bases at J, leaving 4 bases unmatched. The germline gives CDR1 SGHRS, CDR2 YFSETQ. The DNA for the CDR3 is TGCGCCAGCAGCTTTTGGGGGACTAGCTCCTACGAGCAGTACTTC. The encoded protein is CASSFWGTSSYEQYF.

V and J are TRBV6-5 and TRBJ2-7; 10 bases line up with TRBD1. The CDR3 runs 14 residues. Germline CDR1 reads MNHEY; CDR2 reads SVGAGI. The V gene end was trimmed by 4 bases and the J gene end by 4 bases; junction bases not matched to a gene: 4. The CDR3 region has the DNA TGTGCCAGCAGTTGGACAGGGGGTTCGTACGAGCAGTACTTC. The encoded protein is CASSWTGGSYEQYF.

The J gene is TRBJ1-5, the V gene TRBV2; D unresolved. The germline V gene has CDR1 SNHLY and CDR2 FYNNEI. The V end lost 6 bases, the J end lost 1 base, and 13 bases lay between the germline ends. The CDR3 length is 15 residues. The CDR3 region has the DNA TGTGCCAGCAGCCAAATCTACCGGAGCAATCAGCCCCAGCATTTT. Encoded protein: CASSQIYRSNQPQHF.

V is TRBV5-4 and J is TRBJ2-6, with D possibly TRBD2 on 5 matching bases. The CDR3 sequence is 18 residues long. V was pared by 4 bases and J by 0 bases, with 17 bases between. Germline CDR1 is SGHNT and CDR2 is YYREEE (reference sequence). In DNA, the CDR3 is TGTGCCAGCAGCCCGGAGGTGCACCGATTCTCTGGGGCCAACGTCCTGACTTTC. This sequence encodes CASSPEVHRFSGANVLTF.